This is a list of T cell receptor beta chains from one sample in a study of T cell responses to AZD1222 COVID-19 vaccine. Clones were sequenced by immunoSEQ multiplex PCR, and TCRdb holds only the in-frame ones, with some missing. The table includes 90,000 to 95,000 clones, just over 90% detected once. The sequenced sample was peripheral blood, obtained on day 0 of AZD1222 vaccination. The origin of the receptors is an adult in good health. The CDR3 runs from the conserved cysteine through the conserved F or W. The D gene is left open where the match is weak. Size is stated for part of the rows, as once, few or many counts, or as a class when the clone is expanded.

abundance | d_gene | j_gene | v_gene | CDR3nt | CDR3aa
NA | NA | TRBJ1-2 | TRBV13 | TGTGCCAGCAGCCCCAGGTCCTGGGGCTACACCTTC | CASSPRSWGYTF
NA | TRBD1 | TRBJ1-5 | TRBV2 | TGTGCCAGCAGAAACAGGGGGTACAATCAGCCCCAGCATTTT | CASRNRGYNQPQHF
NA | TRBD1 | TRBJ1-3 | TRBV18 | TGTGCCAGTTCACCAATAGTATCCGGGACAGGGGGCTCTGGAAACACCATATATTTT | CASSPIVSGTGGSGNTIYF
NA | TRBD1 | TRBJ2-7 | TRBV19 | TGTGCCAGTAGTATAAGTATTTCGAGGGGGCTTTACGAGCAGTACTTC | CASSISISRGLYEQYF
NA | NA | TRBJ2-3 | TRBV5-1 | TGCGCCAGCAGCTTGGTCCCGGGACAAGTCACAGATACGCAGTATTTT | CASSLVPGQVTDTQYF
NA | TRBD1 | TRBJ1-5 | TRBV19 | TGTGCCAGTAGTAGGACAGGAATCGGCAATCAGCCCCAGCATTTT | CASSRTGIGNQPQHF
NA | NA | TRBJ1-1 | TRBV19 | TGTGCCAGTAGTATGCTGAATCGCGACACTGAAGCTTTCTTT | CASSMLNRDTEAFF
NA | TRBD2 | TRBJ2-7 | TRBV5-1 | TGCGCCAGCAGCCGGGAGGGGGTCAGGGAGCAGTACTTC | CASSREGVREQYF
NA | NA | TRBJ2-5 | TRBV18 | TGTGCCAGCTCACTCCCGTCCCTGAGGGAGACCCAGTACTTC | CASSLPSLRETQYF
NA | NA | TRBJ2-1 | TRBV6-5 | TGTGCCAGCAGTACCGTAGGTGAGCAGTTCTTC | CASSTVGEQFF
NA | NA | TRBJ2-5 | TRBV6-5 | TGTGCCAGCAGGGGGGTCATGGGGGAGACCCAGTACTTC | CASRGVMGETQYF
NA | NA | TRBJ2-4 | TRBV6-2/TRBV6-3 | TGTGCCAGCAGTTACCCGACAGGATTCCTAGCCAAAAACATTCAGTACTTC | CASSYPTGFLAKNIQYF
NA | NA | TRBJ1-5 | TRBV9 | TGTGCCAGCAGCGCCGGTGAGGGCTATAGCAATCAGCCCCAGCATTTT | CASSAGEGYSNQPQHF
NA | NA | TRBJ1-4 | TRBV6-1 | TGTGCCAGCAGTGCCTCACCCTGGGGCCCTAATGAAAAACTGTTTTTT | CASSASPWGPNEKLFF
NA | TRBD1 | TRBJ1-6 | TRBV6-5 | TGTGCCAGCAGTTTATTGGACAGGGGTGGTTCACCCCTCCACTTT | CASSLLDRGGSPLHF
few | TRBD1 | TRBJ1-2 | TRBV5-4 | TGTGCCAGCAGCGTTCAGACAGGGGGAGGGCATGGCTACACCTTC | CASSVQTGGGHGYTF
NA | NA | TRBJ1-5 | TRBV28 | TGTGCCAGCTTAGCGCAGGGGCGGGAGCCCCAGCATTTT | CASLAQGREPQHF
NA | NA | TRBJ2-1 | TRBV14 | TGTGCCACGACTAAGTGGATCCCATTTTCCTACAATGAGCAGTTCTTC | CATTKWIPFSYNEQFF
NA | TRBD2 | TRBJ2-1 | TRBV2 | TGTGCCAGCAGGAGGGCGCTAGCGGGGGCCAATGAGCAGTTCTTC | CASRRALAGANEQFF
NA | TRBD1 | TRBJ1-2 | TRBV3-1/TRBV3-2 | TGTGCCAGCAGCCCACAGGGGCTCGGCTACACCTTC | CASSPQGLGYTF